The TCR beta chain under discussion was sequenced for a study of blood T cell repertoires in COVID-19 (dated by TCRdb to 2019 to 2021). A note on the overall study: Samples from collaborators originated in the United States, Italy and Spain and spanned both the acute and convalescent phases of COVID-19. A de-identified subject ID, COVID-19 status, age in years and sex were almost always included in the sample metadata. The samples were drawn from two sources: the first 160 participants of the ongoing ImmuneRACE study, and over 1,000 subjects contributed by 6 global collaborators. The dataset comprised deeply sampled blood TCRbeta repertoires from subjects exposed to, actively infected with, or recovered from COVID-19. The material from the prospective study consisted of cDNA or gDNA derived from T cells, B-cell-depleted T cells, or PBMCs. A freely available public database, intended as a resource for researchers studying the immune response to SARS-CoV-2, is where the repertoires were released. HLA class I and class II types, where available, came from metadata supplied by the sample provider rather than from assay-based typing. What the work shows at the level of the full study, not this receptor alone: How much clinical and demographic metadata was included differed by source and by participant, and the metadata was provided uncurated.

TCRbeta CDR3 regions were amplified from genomic DNA using the immunoSEQ Assay, a bias-controlled multiplex PCR. The authors processed their data as follows. Nucleated cell counts per sample were estimated from amplification of reference gene primers within the assay. To quantify the absolute abundance of each unique TCRbeta CDR3 rearrangement, sequence reads were collapsed and filtered. For each sample, productive Simpson clonality was calculated as the square root of Simpson's diversity index over productive rearrangements. The source is immuneACCESS, and TCRdb retained only in-frame sequences with V and J called. Part of the clones is not carried over; for the studies checked, unresolved V genes explain less than half of this, and the remainder is unexplained. That table furnishes V, J and clone size, whereas the DNA furnished D and trimming. This sample is represented by about 240,000 clones; roughly 90% of them were singletons. The leading ten clones occupy 6.2% of the sample.

Each collaborating institution followed its own protocols to collect whole blood in K2EDTA tubes. Collaborator samples were shipped for TCRbeta analysis as frozen whole blood, isolated PBMCs, or DNA extracted from either sample type. The CDR3 holds 15 amino acids from the cysteine to the phenylalanine. Left in the record is the CDR3 DNA by itself, 45 bases read in frame from the first base. From V the trimming removes 3 bases and from J it removes 1 base, while the gene matches leave 3 bases of the junction unaccounted for. Taken from the germline V gene, the CDR1 and CDR2 loops are SGHAT and FQNNGV. Note on this clone: What this receptor recognizes is not known. Base qualities are not at hand, and no much larger clone is one base apart.

The specimen was peripheral blood. This TCR was recovered from a man aged 55 to 70 with acute or convalescent COVID-19. In this chain, TRBV11-2 is recombined with TRBJ2-5; a stretch of 9 junction bases matches TRBD2. Here is the DNA: TGTGCCAGCAGCTTGACTAGCGGAATCCAAGAGACCCAGTACTTC. This encodes CASSLTSGIQETQYF.